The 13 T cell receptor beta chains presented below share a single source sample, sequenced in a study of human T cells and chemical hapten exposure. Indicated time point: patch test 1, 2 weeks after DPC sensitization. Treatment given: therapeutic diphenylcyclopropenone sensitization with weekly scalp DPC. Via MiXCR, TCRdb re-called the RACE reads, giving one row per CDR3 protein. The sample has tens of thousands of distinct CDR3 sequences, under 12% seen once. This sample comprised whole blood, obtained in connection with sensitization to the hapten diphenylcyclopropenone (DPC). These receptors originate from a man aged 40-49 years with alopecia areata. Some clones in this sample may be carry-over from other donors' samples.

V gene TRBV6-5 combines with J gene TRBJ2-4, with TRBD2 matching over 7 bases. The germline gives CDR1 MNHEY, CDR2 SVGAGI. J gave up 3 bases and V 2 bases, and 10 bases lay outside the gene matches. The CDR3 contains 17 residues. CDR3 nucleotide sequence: TGTGCCAGCAGTTACGGGGGACTAAAAGAGGGCAAAAACATTCAGTACTTC. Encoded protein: CASSYGGLKEGKNIQYF.

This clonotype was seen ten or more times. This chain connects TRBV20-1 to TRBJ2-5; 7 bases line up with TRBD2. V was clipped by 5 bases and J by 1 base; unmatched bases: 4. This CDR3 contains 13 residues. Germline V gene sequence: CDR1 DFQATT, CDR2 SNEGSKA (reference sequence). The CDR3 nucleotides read TGCAGTGCTCCGGGGGGTCTCCAAGAGACCCAGTACTTC. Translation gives CSAPGGLQETQYF.

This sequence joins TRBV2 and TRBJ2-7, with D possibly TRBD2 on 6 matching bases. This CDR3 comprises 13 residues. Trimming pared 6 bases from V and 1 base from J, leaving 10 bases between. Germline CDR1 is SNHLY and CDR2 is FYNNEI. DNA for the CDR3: TGTGCCAGCAGCGGGGGACGGTCCTACGAGCAGTACTTC. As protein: CASSGGRSYEQYF.

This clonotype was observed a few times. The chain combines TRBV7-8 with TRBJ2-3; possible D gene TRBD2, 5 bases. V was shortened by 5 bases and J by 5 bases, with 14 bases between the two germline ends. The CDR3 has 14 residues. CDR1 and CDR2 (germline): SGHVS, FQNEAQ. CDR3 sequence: CASSDGLRRDTQYF. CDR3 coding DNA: TGTGCCAGCAGCGACGGACTGAGACGAGATACGCAGTATTTT.

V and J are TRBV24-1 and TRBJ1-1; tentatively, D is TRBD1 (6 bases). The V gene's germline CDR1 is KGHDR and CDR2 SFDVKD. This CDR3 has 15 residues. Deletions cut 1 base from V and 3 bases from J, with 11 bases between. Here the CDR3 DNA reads TGTGCCACCAGTGATTTACAGGGCCCTGACACTGAAGCTTTCTTT. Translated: CATSDLQGPDTEAFF.

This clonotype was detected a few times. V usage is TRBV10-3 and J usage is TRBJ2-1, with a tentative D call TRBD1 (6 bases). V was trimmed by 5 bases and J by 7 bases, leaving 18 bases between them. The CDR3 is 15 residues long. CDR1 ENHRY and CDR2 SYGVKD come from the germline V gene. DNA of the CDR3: TGTGCCATCAGTCCCAGACAGGCCATGGGGAATGAGCAGTTCTTC. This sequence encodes CAISPRQAMGNEQFF.

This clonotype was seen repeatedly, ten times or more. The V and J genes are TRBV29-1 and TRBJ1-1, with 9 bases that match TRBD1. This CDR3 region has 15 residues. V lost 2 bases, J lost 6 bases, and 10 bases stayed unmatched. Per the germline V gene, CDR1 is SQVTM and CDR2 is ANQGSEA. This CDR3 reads CSVELGGTGQAEAFF. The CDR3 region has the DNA TGCAGCGTTGAATTAGGGGGGACAGGGCAGGCTGAAGCTTTCTTT.

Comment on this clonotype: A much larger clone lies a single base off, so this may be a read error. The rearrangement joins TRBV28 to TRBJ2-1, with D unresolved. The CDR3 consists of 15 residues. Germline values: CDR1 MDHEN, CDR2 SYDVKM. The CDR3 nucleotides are TGTGTCAGCAGTTTGTCTGGAACCCCATACAATGAGCAGTTCTTC. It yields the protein CVSSLSGTPYNEQFF. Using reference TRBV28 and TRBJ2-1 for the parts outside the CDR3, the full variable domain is DVKVTQSSRYLVKRTGEKVFLECVQDMDHENMFWYRQDPGLGLRLIYFSYDVKMKEKGDIPEGYSVSREKKERFSLILESASTNQTSMYLCVSSLSGTPYNEQFFGPGTRLTVL.

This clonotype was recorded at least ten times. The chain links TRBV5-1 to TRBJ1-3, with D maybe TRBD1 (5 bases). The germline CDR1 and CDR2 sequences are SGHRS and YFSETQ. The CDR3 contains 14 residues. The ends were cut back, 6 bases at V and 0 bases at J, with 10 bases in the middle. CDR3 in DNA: TGCGCCAGCACGGACACGAGCTCTGGAAACACCATATATTTT. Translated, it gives CASTDTSSGNTIYF.

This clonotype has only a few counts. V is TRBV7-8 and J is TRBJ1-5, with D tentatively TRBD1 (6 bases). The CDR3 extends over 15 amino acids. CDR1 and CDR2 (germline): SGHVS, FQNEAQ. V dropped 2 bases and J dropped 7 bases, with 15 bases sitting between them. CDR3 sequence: CASSLITGSGQPQHF. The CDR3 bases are TGTGCCAGCAGCTTAATTACAGGGTCAGGCCAGCCCCAGCATTTT.

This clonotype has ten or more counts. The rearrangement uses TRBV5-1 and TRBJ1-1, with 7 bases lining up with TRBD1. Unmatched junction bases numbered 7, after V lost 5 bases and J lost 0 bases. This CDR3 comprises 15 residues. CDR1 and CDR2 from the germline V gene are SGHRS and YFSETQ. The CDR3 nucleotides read TGCGCCAGCAGTATTCGGGGACAGATGAACACTGAAGCTTTCTTT. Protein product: CASSIRGQMNTEAFF.

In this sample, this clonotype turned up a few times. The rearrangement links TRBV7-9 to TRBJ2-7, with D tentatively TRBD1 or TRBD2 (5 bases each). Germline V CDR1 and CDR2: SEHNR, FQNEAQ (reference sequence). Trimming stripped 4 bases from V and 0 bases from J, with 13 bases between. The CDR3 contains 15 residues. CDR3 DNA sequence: TGTGCCAGCAGCTCGTCCGGGACGGCCTCCTACGAGCAGTACTTC. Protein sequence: CASSSSGTASYEQYF.

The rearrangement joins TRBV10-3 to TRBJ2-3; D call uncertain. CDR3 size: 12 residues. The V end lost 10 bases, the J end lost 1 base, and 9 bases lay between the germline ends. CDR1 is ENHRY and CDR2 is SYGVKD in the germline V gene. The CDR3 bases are TGTGCCAGCGCCCGGGGCACAGATACGCAGTATTTT. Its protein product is CASARGTDTQYF.